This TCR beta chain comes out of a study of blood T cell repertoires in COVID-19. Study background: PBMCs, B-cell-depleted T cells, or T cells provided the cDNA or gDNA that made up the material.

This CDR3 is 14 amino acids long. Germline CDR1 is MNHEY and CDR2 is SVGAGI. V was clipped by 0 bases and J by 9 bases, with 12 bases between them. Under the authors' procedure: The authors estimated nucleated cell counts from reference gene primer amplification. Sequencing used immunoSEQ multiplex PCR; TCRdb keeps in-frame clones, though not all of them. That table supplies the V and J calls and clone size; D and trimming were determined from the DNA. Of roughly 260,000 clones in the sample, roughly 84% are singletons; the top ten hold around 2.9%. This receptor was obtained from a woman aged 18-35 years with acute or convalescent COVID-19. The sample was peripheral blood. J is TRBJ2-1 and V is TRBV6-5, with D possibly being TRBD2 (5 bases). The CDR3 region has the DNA TGTGCCAGCAGTTACTCGAGGGTTGTTTCTGAGCAGTTCTTC. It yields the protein CASSYSRVVSEQFF.